The rows below give T cell receptor beta chains drawn from one sample of a study of blood T cell repertoires in COVID-19. Repertoires were generated with immunoSEQ multiplex PCR, while TCRdb's copy carries only in-frame clones and drops some. The profile shows roughly 160,000 clones, roughly 78% of them singletons. The sequencing sample was made of peripheral blood. Receptor source: a woman aged 55-70 years with COVID-19, enrolled during active disease. CDR3s include the opening cysteine and the closing phenylalanine or tryptophan. The D gene is left open where the match is weak. Rows give clone size only sometimes, using once, few, many, or a class for an expanded clone.

TRBJ2-3	TRBV9	.	.	TGTGCCAGCAGCGTCGGGTCTGGAGATACGCAGTATTTT	CASSVGSGDTQYF
TRBJ2-2	TRBV23-1	.	TRBD2	TGCGCCAGCAGTCAATCGGTGCGAGGATGCGGGAGGGCCGGGGAGCTGTTTTTT	CASSQSVRGCGRAGELFF
TRBJ1-2	TRBV5-1	few	.	TGCGCCAGCAGCCTTAGCCTCGGCCCTTGGGACTATGGCTACACCTTC	CASSLSLGPWDYGYTF
TRBJ2-4	TRBV6-5	.	.	TGTGCCAGCAGTTACGTAGAGGGTAGCATTCAGTACTTC	CASSYVEGSIQYF
TRBJ1-2	TRBV20-1	.	.	TGCAGGGACAGCTATGGCTACACCTTC	CRDSYGYTF
TRBJ2-1	TRBV7-3	.	.	TGTGCCAGCAGCGCCGTGGTGGTAGCGGCCTACAATGAGCAGTTCTTC	CASSAVVVAAYNEQFF
TRBJ1-1	TRBV14	.	.	TGTGCCAGCAGCCAAAAGAGGCCGGGGTTGGCGGGCACTGAAGCTTTCTTT	CASSQKRPGLAGTEAFF
TRBJ2-5	TRBV11-2	.	.	TGTGCCAGCAGCTCCGGGACAATGGAGACCCAGTACTTC	CASSSGTMETQYF
TRBJ2-3	TRBV28	few	TRBD1	TGTGCCAGCAGTTTATGGTCCGGGACAGGCGGGGATACGCAGTATTTT	CASSLWSGTGGDTQYF
TRBJ1-1	TRBV29-1	.	.	TGCAGCGTTGGGCACAACGAAGCTTTCTTT	CSVGHNEAFF
TRBJ1-2	TRBV28	.	.	TGTGCCAGCAGTTTATCCGGTTATGGCTACACCTTC	CASSLSGYGYTF
TRBJ2-4	TRBV3-1/TRBV3-2	.	TRBD2	TGTGCCAGCAGCCAAGATAGGCGGGGGAACATTCAGTACTTC	CASSQDRRGNIQYF
TRBJ2-3	TRBV7-9	few	TRBD2	TGTGCCAGCAGCCCCACCAGCGGGGGGGCCTTAGTGACAGATACGCAGTATTTT	CASSPTSGGALVTDTQYF